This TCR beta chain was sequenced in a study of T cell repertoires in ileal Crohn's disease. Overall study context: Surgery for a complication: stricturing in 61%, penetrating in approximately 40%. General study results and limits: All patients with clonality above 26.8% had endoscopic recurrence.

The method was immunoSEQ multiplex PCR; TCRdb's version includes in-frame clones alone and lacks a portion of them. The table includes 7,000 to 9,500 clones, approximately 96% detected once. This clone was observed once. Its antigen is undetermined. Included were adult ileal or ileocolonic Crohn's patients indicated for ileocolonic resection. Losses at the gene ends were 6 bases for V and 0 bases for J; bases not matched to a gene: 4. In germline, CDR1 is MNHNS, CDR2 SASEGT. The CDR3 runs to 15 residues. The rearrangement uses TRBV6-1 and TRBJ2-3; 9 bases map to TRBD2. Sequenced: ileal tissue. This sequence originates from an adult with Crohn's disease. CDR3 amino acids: CASSQLAGSTDTQYF. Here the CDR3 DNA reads TGTGCCAGCAGCCAACTAGCGGGTAGCACAGATACGCAGTATTTT.